The next 8 T cell receptor beta chains were all read from a single sample in a study of blood T cell repertoires in COVID-19. TCRdb's table, derived via immunoSEQ multiplex PCR, lists solely in-frame clones and lacks some. Seen here are about 410,000 clones, 89% observed once, and the top ten hold approximately 1.5%. The source material was peripheral blood. The receptors originated from a woman between 35 and 50 years old with COVID-19, enrolled during active disease.

Written as DNA, the CDR3 is TGTGCCAGCACTGATGCGGGGACTAGTGGGTTCTACGAGCAGTACTTC. This sequence encodes CASTDAGTSGFYEQYF. J is TRBJ2-7 and V is TRBV25-1; TRBD2 agrees at 8 bases. With 7 bases clipped from V and 3 bases from J, the junction kept 14 bases outside the gene matches. The length of the CDR3 is 16 residues. Germline V gene sequence: CDR1 MGHDK, CDR2 SYGVNS.

The genes are TRBV30 and TRBJ2-5; 7 bases match TRBD1. J gave up 6 bases and V 1 base, and 8 bases lay outside the gene matches. Per the germline V gene, CDR1 is GTSNPN and CDR2 is SVGIG (reference sequence). CDR3 length: 14 residues. The chain's CDR3 is CAWSGTGNAKTQYF. In DNA form, the CDR3 reads TGTGCCTGGAGTGGGACAGGAAACGCGAAGACCCAGTACTTC.

V gene TRBV7-6 combines with J gene TRBJ2-7; tentative D call: TRBD2 (7 bases). The length of the CDR3 is 15 residues. CDR1 and CDR2 from the germline V gene are SGHVS and FNYEAQ. V was pared by 5 bases and J by 0 bases, with 14 bases between. The DNA of the CDR3 is TGTGCCAGCAGCCGGGGGGACAAGGGCTCCTACGAGCAGTACTTC. It yields the protein CASSRGDKGSYEQYF.

The sample holds a few counts of this clone. The chain has TRBV6-6 and TRBJ2-1; 8 bases align to TRBD2. This CDR3 is built from 18 residues. CDR1 and CDR2 from the germline V gene are MNHNY and SVGAGI (reference sequence). Germline trimming cut 5 bases from V and 0 bases from J; bases unmatched to any gene: 12. The CDR3 is CASSRLLAATSSYNEQFF. The CDR3 DNA is TGTGCCAGCAGTCGCCTACTAGCGGCTACGAGCTCCTACAATGAGCAGTTCTTC.

The J gene is TRBJ1-1, the V gene TRBV6-5; TRBD1 agrees at 7 bases. CDR1 MNHEY and CDR2 SVGAGI come from the germline V gene. J was trimmed by 9 bases and V by 5 bases; bases with no gene match: 6. This CDR3 has 12 amino acids. For the CDR3, the DNA is TGTGCCAGCAGTCGACTAAGGGGGCAAGCTTTCTTT. It yields the protein CASSRLRGQAFF.

In its sample, this clone was seen a few times. The genes are TRBV18 and TRBJ2-1, with 8 bases aligning to TRBD1. The junction had 12 bases not matched to a gene; V was cut back by 1 base and J by 7 bases. The CDR3 loop spans 17 amino acids. Germline CDR1 is KGHSH and CDR2 is LQKENI. CDR3 loop: CASSPRGQGASGNEQFF. For the CDR3, the DNA is TGTGCCAGCTCACCACGGGGTCAGGGGGCATCAGGGAATGAGCAGTTCTTC.

This chain connects TRBV30 to TRBJ1-5, with D perhaps TRBD1 (5 bases). The germline CDR1 and CDR2 sequences are GTSNPN and SVGIG (reference sequence). Trimming shortened V by 2 bases and J by 6 bases, and 14 bases separated the two germline ends. The CDR3 spans 14 residues. The CDR3 sequence is CAWSQVLGGQPQHF. The CDR3, as DNA: TGTGCCTGGAGTCAGGTACTGGGGGGTCAGCCCCAGCATTTT.

The V and J genes are TRBV7-9 and TRBJ2-2; possible D gene TRBD1, 5 bases. The length of the CDR3 is 13 residues. V shed 3 bases and J shed 5 bases, with 7 bases lying between them. Germline loops: CDR1 SEHNR, CDR2 FQNEAQ (reference sequence). CDR3 sequence: CASSFRTTGELFF. In DNA, the CDR3 is TGTGCCAGCAGCTTCAGGACAACCGGGGAGCTGTTTTTT.